These 10 T cell receptor beta chains share one sample of origin, sequenced in a study of shared clonotypes between healthy human individuals. The table came from immunoSEQ multiplex PCR; TCRdb's copy has only in-frame clones and leaves some out. The sample includes roughly 700,000 clones, roughly 70% of them seen just once. Sequencing was performed on memory CD4+ T cells sorted from blood. Subset specified: CD45RA-negative fraction. Receptor source: a woman under 40 in good health.

The rearrangement joins TRBV29-1 to TRBJ2-1; no firm D call. Germline loops: CDR1 SQVTM, CDR2 ANQGSEA. V was shortened by 2 bases and J by 4 bases, with 6 bases between the two germline ends. CDR3 length: 12 amino acids. The CDR3 protein is CSVEQVYNEQFF. The DNA of the CDR3 is TGCAGCGTTGAACAGGTTTACAATGAGCAGTTCTTC.

V usage is TRBV15 and J usage is TRBJ2-7, with D hard to call. The V and J ends lost 5 bases and 4 bases respectively, with 15 bases between them. Germline-derived CDR1 and CDR2 are LNHNV and YYDKDF (reference sequence). CDR3 size: 14 residues. DNA of the CDR3: TGTGCCACCAGCCCACGGCGTTCTACTTACGAGCAGTACTTC. Translating it yields CATSPRRSTYEQYF.

The V gene is TRBV7-2, the J gene TRBJ2-1, with D possibly TRBD1 on 6 matching bases. The CDR3 length is 13 residues. Germline CDR1 reads SGHTA; CDR2 reads FQGNSA. Trimming left V 4 bases short and J 8 bases short, with 12 bases between. DNA for the CDR3: TGTGCCAGCAGCTCCTATGGGGGCGATGAGCAGTTCTTC. Its protein is CASSSYGGDEQFF.

This clone has a single count. V gene TRBV2 combines with J gene TRBJ1-1; D unresolved. Germline CDR1 and CDR2: SNHLY and FYNNEI. The CDR3 has 15 residues. V lost 5 bases to trimming and J lost 9 bases, with 22 bases between them. The CDR3 here is CASSHSPGTARQAFF. The CDR3 bases are TGTGCCAGCAGTCACTCCCCCGGCACCGCAAGGCAAGCTTTCTTT.

V and J are TRBV7-4 and TRBJ2-7; the D call may be TRBD1 or TRBD2 (5 bases each). The CDR3 consists of 14 residues. Germline lookup yields CDR1 SGHVT and CDR2 SQSDAQ. V lost 3 bases, J lost 5 bases, and 14 bases lay in between. For the CDR3, the DNA is TGTGCCAGCAGCTTGAGTGAGGGGCGCGACGAGCAGTACTTC. Translated: CASSLSEGRDEQYF.

A remark on this clone: No conserved phenylalanine or tryptophan is present at the end of the CDR3, so a read error is the likely explanation. No DNA is shown, since the ends of the CDR3 on it are uncertain; the CDR3 is the one TCRdb lists. The chain couples TRBV21-1 to TRBJ2-3; TRBD2 was called by the table and not checked on the DNA. TRBV21-1 is flagged as a pseudogene. Inclusive of both ends, the CDR3 amounts to 14 amino acids. The CDR3 sequence is CASTRANTGTSAWD.

This clone was detected only once. The V and J genes are TRBV14 and TRBJ2-1; D remains unclear. Trimming shortened V by 4 bases and J by 7 bases, and 17 bases separated the two germline ends. The CDR3 covers 15 residues. Germline lookup yields CDR1 SGHDN and CDR2 FVKESK. The CDR3 loop is CASSPSSGSNNEQFF. In DNA form, the CDR3 reads TGTGCCAGCAGCCCGAGCTCGGGCTCAAATAATGAGCAGTTCTTC.

V is TRBV19 and J is TRBJ2-3; no clear D. This CDR3 spans 14 amino acids. With 1 base removed from V and 3 bases from J, the gap between germline ends came to 8 bases. Germline V gives CDR1 LNHDA, CDR2 SQIVND (reference sequence). CDR3 region: CASSIVWGTDTQYF. In nucleotides, the CDR3 is TGTGCCAGTAGTATAGTTTGGGGAACAGATACGCAGTATTTT.

V gene TRBV9 combines with J gene TRBJ1-2; 7 nucleotides line up with TRBD1. The ends lost 4 bases at V and 6 bases at J; junction bases unmatched: 9. Germline CDR1 is SGDLS and CDR2 is YYNGEE. The CDR3 has 14 amino acids. The CDR3 DNA sequence: TGTGCCAGCAGCTTATACCATCAGGGGGATGGCTACACCTTC. It encodes CASSLYHQGDGYTF.

J is TRBJ2-7 and V is TRBV28, with D possibly matching TRBD1 (5 bases). The CDR3 is 14 amino acids. Trimming took 6 bases from V and 1 from J, leaving 13 bases between them. Germline V gives CDR1 MDHEN, CDR2 SYDVKM. Written as DNA, the CDR3 is TGTGCCAGCAGGCCTATGACAGAGTCCTACGAGCAGTACTTC. Translated, it gives CASRPMTESYEQYF.